One sample yielded the 15 T cell receptor beta chains listed below, sequenced in a study of T cells in Graves' hyperthyroidism and ophthalmopathy. RNA transcripts yielded amplified TCR beta CDR3 regions. In the first-round RT-PCR of the TCR CDR3, the HTBI primer set was used. A single record per CDR3 protein comes from TCRdb applying MiXCR to the multiplex PCR reads. The table records about 510,000 distinct CDR3 sequences, 14% of them present only once. Sequences were obtained from blood. The receptor source for this set is a woman aged 40 to 50 with Graves' hyperthyroidism.

The rearrangement joins TRBV7-8 to TRBJ1-2; 8 nucleotides match TRBD1. V shed 1 base and J 4 bases; nucleotides not matched to a gene: 5. The V gene's germline CDR1 is SGHVS and CDR2 FQNEAQ. The CDR3 extends over 15 amino acids. CDR3 amino acids: CASSLGSGGTYGYTF. In DNA form, the CDR3 reads TGTGCCAGCAGCTTAGGGTCAGGGGGCACCTATGGCTACACCTTC.

This clonotype was observed many times. The chain uses TRBV6-2 or TRBV6-3 and TRBJ2-1, with a tentative D call TRBD1 (6 bases). The V end was cut by 6 bases, the J end by 3 bases, with 15 bases between. The CDR3 consists of 15 residues. From germline, CDR1 is MNHEY and CDR2 SVGEGT. CDR3 bases: TGTGCCAGCAGACCGACGGGACACCTCTACAATGAGCAGTTCTTC. Encoded protein: CASRPTGHLYNEQFF.

This clonotype was seen repeatedly, ten times or more. This sequence joins TRBV2 and TRBJ1-3, with D unclear. Between the trimmed V and J ends, which lost 2 bases and 0 bases, there was a span of 5 bases. The CDR3 sequence is 14 residues long. Germline-derived CDR1 and CDR2 are SNHLY and FYNNEI. The chain's CDR3 is CASSEQLSGNTIYF. DNA for the CDR3: TGTGCCAGCAGTGAACAGCTCTCTGGAAACACCATATATTTT. Full variable domain (missing parts from reference TRBV2 and TRBJ1-3): EPEVTQTPSHQVTQMGQEVILRCVPISNHLYFYWYRQILGQKVEFLVSFYNNEISEKSEIFDDQFSVERPDGSNFTLKIRSTKLEDSAMYFCASSEQLSGNTIYFGEGSWLTVV.

This clonotype was detected many times. The V call is TRBV5-1, the J call TRBJ2-7; tentatively, D is TRBD2 (5 bases). V dropped 4 bases and J dropped 3 bases, with 11 bases sitting between them. The CDR3 is 13 amino acids. Looked up from germline, CDR1 is SGHRS and CDR2 is YFSETQ. CDR3 sequence: CASSPEVNYEQYF. CDR3 bases: TGCGCCAGCAGCCCGGAGGTGAACTACGAGCAGTACTTC.

This clonotype appeared many times. V is TRBV12-3 or TRBV12-4 and J is TRBJ2-7; D perhaps matches TRBD1 (6 bases). The ends were cut back, 5 bases at V and 3 bases at J, with 17 bases in the middle. The CDR3 is 15 residues long. CDR3 sequence reads: CASSPTQGQLYEQYF. DNA of the CDR3: TGTGCCAGCAGTCCCACACAAGGACAGCTCTACGAGCAGTACTTC.

This clonotype has a count of ten or more. The chain employs TRBV24-1 and TRBJ1-5; TRBD1 is a possible D gene (5 bases). Deletions cut 3 bases from V and 6 bases from J, with 5 bases between. Germline V CDR1 and CDR2: KGHDR, SFDVKD. The CDR3 length is 12 residues. CDR3 protein: CATSDTGQPQHF. CDR3 bases: TGTGCCACCAGTGATACAGGTCAGCCCCAGCATTTT.

A few counts support this clonotype. The chain carries TRBV3-1 and TRBJ2-6; D tentatively reads TRBD1 or TRBD2 (5 bases each). V dropped 4 bases and J dropped 4 bases, with 14 bases sitting between them. This CDR3 comprises 16 residues. Germline values: CDR1 LGHDT, CDR2 YNNKEL (reference sequence). CDR3 residues: CASSRDGPLGANVLTF. The CDR3 DNA follows: TGTGCCAGCAGCCGGGACGGACCCTTAGGGGCCAACGTCCTGACTTTC.

Many counts were recorded for this clonotype. The CDR3 nucleotides read TGTGCCAGCAGTTCGGGACAGGGGGCAGATACGCAGTATTTT. It translates to CASSSGQGADTQYF. The chain couples TRBV7-7 to TRBJ2-3, with 11 positions matching TRBD1. Germline values: CDR1 SSHAT, CDR2 FNYEAQ (reference sequence). This CDR3 spans 14 amino acids. The V and J ends lost 6 bases and 4 bases, in that order; junction bases with no gene match: 3.

There are a few counts of this clonotype. The CDR3 loop reads CASSPSGQTFMTIVTGELFF. As DNA, the CDR3 is TGTGCCAGCTCACCCTCGGGACAGACTTTCATGACAATTGTTACCGGGGAGCTGTTTTTT. V gene TRBV18 combines with J gene TRBJ2-2; 7 bases agree with TRBD1. This CDR3 is built from 20 residues. Looked up from germline, CDR1 is KGHSH and CDR2 is LQKENI. The V segment lost 3 bases and the J segment 5 bases; nucleotides outside the gene matches: 21.

This clonotype was seen many times. This chain uses TRBV7-2 with TRBJ1-2, with 9 bases that match TRBD1. Trimming removed 5 bases from V and 4 bases from J; junction bases left unmatched: 5. Germline V gives CDR1 SGHTA, CDR2 FQGNSA. The CDR3 consists of 14 residues. As DNA, the CDR3 is TGTGCCAGCAGCCGGGACAGGGCTGGCTATGGCTACACCTTC. Protein sequence: CASSRDRAGYGYTF.

This clonotype was counted only a few times. The chain recombines TRBV9 with TRBJ2-1; 7 bases agree with TRBD2. This CDR3 is 14 amino acids long. V trimming: 7 bases; J trimming: 0 bases; junction bases outside the gene matches: 4. Germline assignment: CDR1 SGDLS and CDR2 YYNGEE. CDR3 DNA sequence: TGTGCCAGCGGACTAGGAAGCTCCTACAATGAGCAGTTCTTC. Translating it yields CASGLGSSYNEQFF.

This clonotype was detected only a few times. J is TRBJ2-7 and V is TRBV4-1, with 9 bases fitting TRBD2. From germline, CDR1 is MGHRA and CDR2 YSYEKL. V was pared by 0 bases and J by 3 bases, with 6 bases of the junction left unmatched. This CDR3 has 16 residues. The DNA of the CDR3 is TGCGCCAGCAGCCAAGACCCGGGACTAGCAGGCTACGAGCAGTACTTC. Protein: CASSQDPGLAGYEQYF.

On this clonotype: Possible read error: a much larger clone is one base away. This chain uses TRBV20-1 with TRBJ1-1; the D gene is possibly TRBD1 (5 bases). This CDR3 region has 15 residues. V was trimmed by 1 base and J by 7 bases, leaving 19 bases between them. Germline-derived CDR1 and CDR2 are DFQATT and SNEGSKA (reference sequence). CDR3 sequence reads: CSARANTRGGNEAFF. In DNA form, the CDR3 reads TGCAGTGCTAGAGCCAACACCCGGGGGGGGAATGAAGCTTTCTTT.

V is TRBV7-8 and J is TRBJ2-7; the D call may be TRBD1 or TRBD2 (6 bases each). V was pared by 1 base and J by 0 bases, with 13 bases between. Germline V gene sequence: CDR1 SGHVS, CDR2 FQNEAQ. The CDR3 runs 16 residues. CDR3 DNA: TGTGCCAGCAGCTTAGTCCGGGGGCCTAGCTCCTACGAGCAGTACTTC. Residues: CASSLVRGPSSYEQYF.

Only a few counts were recorded for this clonotype. CDR3 nucleotide sequence: TGTGCCAGCAGCTCAAGACAGGGGTTCCCCCTCGAGCAGTACTTC. Translation gives CASSSRQGFPLEQYF. The V gene is TRBV11-3, the J gene TRBJ2-7, with 8 bases fitting TRBD1. The V segment lost 4 bases and the J segment 6 bases; nucleotides outside the gene matches: 11. The CDR3 contains 15 residues. The germline V gene encodes CDR1 SGHNT and CDR2 YENEEA.